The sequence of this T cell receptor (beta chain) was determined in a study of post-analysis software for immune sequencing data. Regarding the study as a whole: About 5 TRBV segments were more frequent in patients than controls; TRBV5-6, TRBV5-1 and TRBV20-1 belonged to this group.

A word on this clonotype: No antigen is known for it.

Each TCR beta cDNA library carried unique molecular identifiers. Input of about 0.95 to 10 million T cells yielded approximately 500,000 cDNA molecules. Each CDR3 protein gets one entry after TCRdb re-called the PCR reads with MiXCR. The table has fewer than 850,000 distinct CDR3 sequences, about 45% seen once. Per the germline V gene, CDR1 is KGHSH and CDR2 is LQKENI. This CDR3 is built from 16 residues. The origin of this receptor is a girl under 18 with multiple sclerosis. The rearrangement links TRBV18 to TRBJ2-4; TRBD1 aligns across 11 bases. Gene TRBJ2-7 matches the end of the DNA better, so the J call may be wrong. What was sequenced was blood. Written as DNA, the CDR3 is TGTGCCAGCTCACCCCGGACAGGGGGCATTTCCTACGAGCAGTACTTC. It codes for CASSPRTGGISYEQYF.